These 6 T cell receptor beta chains share one sample of origin, sequenced in a study of CD4+ T cells in melanoma. Repertoires were generated with immunoSEQ multiplex PCR, while TCRdb's copy carries only in-frame clones and drops some. The repertoire holds around 100,000 clones, with 92% as singletons. The specimen sequenced was peripheral blood. The receptors derive from a human donor with melanoma.

The chain combines TRBV19 with TRBJ2-5; 8 nucleotides match TRBD1. This CDR3 has 15 residues. V lost 6 bases, J lost 5 bases, and 11 bases stayed unmatched. Germline CDR1 LNHDA, CDR2 SQIVND (reference sequence). This CDR3 reads CASSKGAGGSETQYF. CDR3 nucleotides: TGTGCCAGTAGCAAGGGGGCAGGGGGCAGCGAGACCCAGTACTTC.

The chain recombines TRBV5-6 with TRBJ1-6, with D perhaps matching TRBD1 (5 bases). CDR1 is SGHDT and CDR2 is YYEEEE in the germline V gene. This CDR3 contains 16 residues. Trimming pared 6 bases from V and 6 bases from J, leaving 19 bases between. DNA for the CDR3: TGTGCCAGCACTTTCGCTGTACGGGGGGGTAATTCACCCCTCCACTTT. The encoded protein is CASTFAVRGGNSPLHF. Looking up the rest from reference TRBV5-6 and TRBJ1-6 gives the full variable domain: DAGVTQSPTHLIKTRGQQVTLRCSPKSGHDTVSWYQQALGQGPQFIFQYYEEEERQRGNFPDRFSGHQFPNYSSELNVNALLLGDSALYLCASTFAVRGGNSPLHFGNGTRLTVT.

The chain is built from TRBV7-3 and TRBJ2-1, with 7 bases aligning to TRBD1. The ends lost 5 bases at V and 7 bases at J; junction bases unmatched: 8. Germline V gives CDR1 SGHTA, CDR2 FQGTGA. CDR3 length equals 14 residues. Here the CDR3 DNA reads TGTGCCAGCAGCCAGGGGGATAATTCTAATGAGCAGTTCTTC. Translation: CASSQGDNSNEQFF.

The chain is built from TRBV6-6 and TRBJ2-2; 9 bases map to TRBD2. With V trimmed by 8 bases and J by 5 bases, 12 bases remained unmatched. The CDR3 covers 16 residues. Per the germline V gene, CDR1 is MNHNY and CDR2 is SVGAGI (reference sequence). CDR3 residues: CASRRGSSGGTGELFF. CDR3 in DNA: TGTGCCAGCCGCCGTGGGAGTAGCGGGGGAACCGGGGAGCTGTTTTTT.

The chain uses TRBV15 and TRBJ1-1; TRBD1 is a possible D gene (5 bases). Deletions cut 0 bases from V and 4 bases from J, with 12 bases between. CDR1 and CDR2 from the germline V gene are LNHNV and YYDKDF (reference sequence). The CDR3 covers 15 residues. CDR3 sequence: CATSRERVGATEAFF. CDR3 nucleotides: TGTGCCACCAGCAGAGAGAGGGTAGGGGCCACTGAAGCTTTCTTT.

The rearrangement links TRBV6-1 to TRBJ2-1; no reliable D call. This CDR3 contains 17 residues. Trimming removed 4 bases from V and 0 bases from J, with 16 bases in between. Per germline, CDR1 MNHNS and CDR2 SASEGT. The CDR3 nucleotides are TGTGCCAGCAGTGCCCTCTCCGATCCTAGCTCCTACAATGAGCAGTTCTTC. Amino acids: CASSALSDPSSYNEQFF.